Below are 17 T cell receptor beta chains sequenced from a single sample in a study of T cell repertoires in cytomegalovirus infection. TCRdb recomputed calls from the reads with MiXCR, one row per CDR3 protein. This table holds about 69,000 distinct CDR3 sequences, about 27% found once. These receptors have no identified antigens. Material: CD8+ T cells from cultured PBMCs, obtained from culture after CMV antigen stimulation. The source of these receptors is a human donor in good health (CMV status not recorded). Some clones in this sample may be carry-over from other donors' samples.

This chain connects TRBV10-3 to TRBJ2-3; D uncertain. Trimming shortened V by 11 bases and J by 6 bases, and 15 bases separated the two germline ends. The CDR3 totals 12 residues. In germline, CDR1 is ENHRY, CDR2 SYGVKD. The DNA of the CDR3 is TGTGCCCACGCCTTTGAAATGGATACGCAGTATTTT. Protein product: CAHAFEMDTQYF.

The rearrangement links TRBV27 to TRBJ1-2, with a weak D call TRBD1 (6 bases). Trimming took off 0 bases at V and 4 bases at J, with 9 bases between the two ends. The CDR3 runs 14 residues. Germline V gene sequence: CDR1 MNHEY, CDR2 SMNVEV (reference sequence). This chain's CDR3 is CASSLSAGAYGYTF. The CDR3 DNA reads as TGTGCCAGCAGTTTATCGGCGGGGGCCTATGGCTACACCTTC.

CDR3 sequence: CASSYGVDEQYF. The CDR3 DNA follows: TGTGCCAGCAGTTACGGCGTGGACGAGCAGTACTTC. The V call is TRBV6-5, the J call TRBJ2-7; D is unresolved. CDR3 length equals 12 residues. V shed 2 bases and J shed 5 bases, with 7 bases lying between them. Germline values: CDR1 MNHEY, CDR2 SVGAGI.

The chain links TRBV5-1 to TRBJ2-7; tentative D call: TRBD2 (5 bases). Germline V gene data show CDR1 as SGHRS and CDR2 as YFSETQ. The CDR3 runs 14 residues. With 4 bases removed from V and 0 bases from J, the gap between germline ends came to 11 bases. CDR3 amino acids: CASSPSGPSYEQYF. Written as DNA, the CDR3 is TGCGCCAGCAGCCCAAGCGGCCCCTCCTACGAGCAGTACTTC.

The rearrangement links TRBV7-2 to TRBJ1-1; D is uncertain. There are 14 residues in the CDR3. The germline V gene encodes CDR1 SGHTA and CDR2 FQGNSA. Trimming left V 4 bases short and J 6 bases short, with 15 bases between. This CDR3 is CASSSASVGPEAFF. The CDR3 nucleotides are TGTGCCAGCAGCTCGGCCTCCGTCGGCCCTGAAGCTTTCTTT.

The chain links TRBV7-9 to TRBJ2-5; the D gene is possibly TRBD1 (5 bases). V was trimmed by 5 bases and J by 5 bases, leaving 12 bases between them. Looked up from germline, CDR1 is SEHNR and CDR2 is FQNEAQ (reference sequence). CDR3 length: 13 residues. For the CDR3, the DNA is TGTGCCAGCAGCCTACCTGGGGCGGAGACCCAGTACTTC. Protein product: CASSLPGAETQYF. Complete variable domain (other parts from reference TRBV7-9 and TRBJ2-5): DTGVSQNPRHKITKRGQNVTFRCDPISEHNRLYWYRQTLGQGPEFLTYFQNEAQLEKSRLLSDRFSAERPKGSFSTLEIQRTEQGDSAMYLCASSLPGAETQYFGPGTRLLVL.

A few counts support this clonotype. The rearrangement joins TRBV6-2 or TRBV6-3 to TRBJ1-2; 10 bases line up with TRBD1. From germline, CDR1 is MNHEY and CDR2 SVGEGT. The trim removed 5 bases at V and 4 bases at J, leaving 7 bases unmatched. The CDR3 covers 15 residues. The CDR3 region is CASSPRDRGLYGYTF. CDR3 nucleotides: TGTGCCAGCAGTCCCCGGGACAGGGGCCTCTATGGCTACACCTTC.

This clonotype has a count of ten or more. V gene TRBV19 combines with J gene TRBJ2-1; TRBD2 agrees at 14 bases. CDR1 and CDR2 from the germline V gene are LNHDA and SQIVND (reference sequence). The CDR3 is 18 residues long. V shed 5 bases, J shed 0 bases, and the junction held 6 bases outside the gene matches. The chain's CDR3 is CASSGLAGGQSSYNEQFF. For the CDR3, the DNA is TGTGCCAGTAGTGGACTAGCGGGAGGCCAAAGCTCCTACAATGAGCAGTTCTTC.

The sample holds many counts of this clonotype. The gene calls are TRBV7-2 and TRBJ2-7; tentatively, D is TRBD2 (5 bases). CDR3 length equals 14 residues. CDR1 is SGHTA, CDR2 FQGNSA, per germline. V was pared by 1 base and J by 5 bases, with 12 bases between. The CDR3 loop reads CASSLDGVLDEQYF. CDR3 in DNA: TGTGCCAGCAGCTTAGACGGGGTTCTCGACGAGCAGTACTTC.

The chain links TRBV20-1 to TRBJ2-7, with TRBD2 matching over 10 bases. The CDR3 spans 14 residues. Losses at the gene ends were 5 bases for V and 3 bases for J; bases not matched to a gene: 7. Germline CDR1 and CDR2: DFQATT and SNEGSKA (reference sequence). The CDR3: CSAVGLAVIYEQYF. CDR3 bases: TGCAGTGCTGTCGGACTAGCGGTTATCTACGAGCAGTACTTC.

This rearrangement joins TRBV6-2 or TRBV6-3 to TRBJ1-5; D ambiguous. V lost 0 bases and J lost 2, with 14 bases in between. The CDR3 consists of 17 residues. Germline CDR1 is MNHEY and CDR2 is SVGEGT. CDR3: CASSYSSHGSGNQPQHF. The CDR3 region has the DNA TGTGCCAGCAGTTACTCGAGTCACGGGTCGGGCAATCAGCCCCAGCATTTT.

This clonotype has at least ten counts. The chain uses TRBV7-6 and TRBJ2-1; weak D call: TRBD1 (6 bases). The CDR3 runs to 15 residues. V lost 5 bases and J lost 10, with 21 bases in between. CDR1 is SGHVS and CDR2 is FNYEAQ in the germline V gene. The CDR3 reads CASSPEVGQSREQFF. The CDR3 DNA is TGTGCCAGCAGCCCAGAAGTAGGACAGAGCAGGGAGCAGTTCTTC.

This clonotype occurred a few times. CDR3 bases: TGTGCCAGCAGCGAGTTCTTGGGCCCTCAAGAGACCCAGTACTTC. Its protein product is CASSEFLGPQETQYF. This chain uses TRBV6-1 with TRBJ2-5; D gene uncertain. Germline CDR1 and CDR2: MNHNS and SASEGT. CDR3 length equals 15 residues. V was clipped by 6 bases and J by 2 bases, with 16 bases between them.

This clonotype was found a few times. This sequence joins TRBV27 and TRBJ1-2, with D possibly being TRBD1 (5 bases). Germline CDR1 MNHEY, CDR2 SMNVEV (reference sequence). The CDR3 totals 14 residues. V shed 5 bases and J shed 3 bases, with 13 bases lying between them. CDR3 residues: CASSPAGGDYGYTF. CDR3 coding DNA: TGTGCCAGCAGTCCCGCCGGGGGGGACTATGGCTACACCTTC.

This clonotype was counted ten times or more. The chain carries TRBV28 and TRBJ2-3; D gene uncertain. Germline CDR1 MDHEN, CDR2 SYDVKM. This CDR3 has 15 amino acids. Trimming stripped 2 bases from V and 5 bases from J, with 14 bases between. The DNA for the CDR3 is TGTGCCAGCAGTTTACTTAGCAGTTCCAGAGATACGCAGTATTTT. It encodes CASSLLSSSRDTQYF.

The rearrangement joins TRBV30 to TRBJ1-1; 8 nucleotides match TRBD1. V was clipped by 4 bases and J by 1 base; unmatched bases: 2. CDR3 size: 13 residues. CDR1 and CDR2 (germline): GTSNPN, SVGIG (reference sequence). CDR3 in DNA: TGTGCCTGGACCGGGACAGGGAACACTGAAGCTTTCTTT. Translation gives CAWTGTGNTEAFF. The full variable domain, rest sourced from reference TRBV30 and TRBJ1-1, is SQTIHQWPATLVQPVGSPLSLECTVEGTSNPNLYWYRQAAGRGLQLLFYSVGIGQISSEVPQNLSASRPQDRQFILSSKKLLLSDSGFYLCAWTGTGNTEAFFGQGTRLTVV.

The chain joins TRBV27 to TRBJ1-6; the D gene is possibly TRBD1 (6 bases). CDR3 length: 14 amino acids. Trimming stripped 5 bases from V and 6 bases from J, with 11 bases between. The germline V gene encodes CDR1 MNHEY and CDR2 SMNVEV (reference sequence). CDR3 loop: CASSPGTSNSPLHF. The CDR3 nucleotides are TGTGCCAGCAGTCCTGGGACATCTAATTCACCCCTCCACTTT.